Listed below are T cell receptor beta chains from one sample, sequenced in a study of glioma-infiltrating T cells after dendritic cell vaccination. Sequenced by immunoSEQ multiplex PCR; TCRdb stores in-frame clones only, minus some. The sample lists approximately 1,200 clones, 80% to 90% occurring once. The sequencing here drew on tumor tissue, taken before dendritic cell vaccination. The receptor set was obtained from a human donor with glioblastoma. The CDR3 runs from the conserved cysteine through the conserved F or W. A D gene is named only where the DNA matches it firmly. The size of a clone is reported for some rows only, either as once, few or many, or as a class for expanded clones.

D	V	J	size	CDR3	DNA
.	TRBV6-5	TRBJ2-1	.	CASSYGSGRGQFF	TGTGCCAGCAGTTACGGGTCGGGAAGAGGGCAGTTCTTC
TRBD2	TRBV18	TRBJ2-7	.	CASSPRNMAGGSSYEQYF	TGTGCCAGCTCACCAAGAAATATGGCGGGAGGGAGCTCCTACGAGCAGTACTTC
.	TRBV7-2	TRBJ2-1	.	CASSLGPQSGNEQFF	TGTGCCAGCAGCTTAGGCCCCCAGAGCGGCAATGAGCAGTTCTTC
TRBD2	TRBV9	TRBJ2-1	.	CASSPPLGGRTNEQFF	TGTGCCAGCAGCCCTCCTTTGGGCGGGAGGACCAATGAGCAGTTCTTC
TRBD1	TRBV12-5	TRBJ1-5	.	CASGSPGQGSPQHF	TGTGCTAGTGGTTCTCCGGGACAGGGATCTCCCCAGCATTTT
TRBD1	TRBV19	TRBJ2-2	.	CASSMSSGQWASELFF	TGTGCCAGTAGTATGAGTTCGGGACAGTGGGCTTCCGAGCTGTTTTTT
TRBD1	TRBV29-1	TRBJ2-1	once	CSVLGQGAYNEQFF	TGCAGCGTCTTAGGACAGGGGGCCTACAATGAGCAGTTCTTC
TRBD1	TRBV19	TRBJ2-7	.	CASATGSYEQYF	TGTGCCAGTGCGACAGGGTCCTACGAGCAGTACTTC
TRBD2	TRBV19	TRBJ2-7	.	CASSVAGVRNEQYF	TGTGCCAGTAGTGTAGCGGGAGTAAGGAACGAGCAGTACTTC
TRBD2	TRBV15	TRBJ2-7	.	CATSSRGAGAPYEQYF	TGTGCCACCAGCTCCCGTGGAGCGGGAGCACCCTACGAGCAGTACTTC
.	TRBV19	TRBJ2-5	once	CASRVAETQYF	TGTGCCAGTCGGGTGGCGGAGACCCAGTACTTC
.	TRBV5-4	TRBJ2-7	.	CASSLAGEQYF	TGTGCCAGCAGCTTGGCGGGCGAGCAGTACTTC
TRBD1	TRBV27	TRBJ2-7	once	CASRQQGEQYF	TGTGCCAGCCGACAACAGGGGGAGCAGTACTTC
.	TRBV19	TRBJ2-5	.	CASGEGGTQYF	TGTGCCAGTGGGGAAGGGGGGACCCAGTACTTC
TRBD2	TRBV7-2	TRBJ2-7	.	CASSPTSASSYEQYF	TGTGCCAGCAGCCCGACTAGCGCGAGCTCCTACGAGCAGTACTTC
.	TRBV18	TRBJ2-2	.	CASSPLPQGANGELFF	TGTGCCAGCTCACCACTTCCCCAGGGTGCGAACGGGGAGCTGTTTTTT
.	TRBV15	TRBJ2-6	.	CATSRETGSGANVLTF	TGTGCCACCAGCAGAGAAACCGGGTCTGGGGCCAACGTCCTGACTTTC
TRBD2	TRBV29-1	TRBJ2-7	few	CSAQLAGAYEQYF	TGCAGCGCCCAACTAGCGGGAGCCTACGAGCAGTACTTC
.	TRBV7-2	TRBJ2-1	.	CASSPHPAGQGGNEQFF	TGTGCCAGCAGCCCCCACCCTGCCGGACAGGGAGGGAATGAGCAGTTCTTC
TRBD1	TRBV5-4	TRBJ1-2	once	CASSSGTGIFYGYTF	TGTGCCAGCAGCTCCGGGACAGGGATATTCTATGGCTACACCTTC
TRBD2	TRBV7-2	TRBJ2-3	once	CASSLEGREIDTQYF	TGTGCCAGCAGCTTAGAGGGGCGGGAGATCGATACGCAGTATTTT
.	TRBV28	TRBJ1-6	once	CASSLEQLNSPLHF	TGTGCCAGCAGTTTGGAACAGCTAAATTCACCCCTCCACTTT
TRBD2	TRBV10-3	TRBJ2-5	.	CAIREREGQETQYF	TGTGCCATCAGGGAGCGGGAGGGACAAGAGACCCAGTACTTC
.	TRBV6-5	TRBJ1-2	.	CASSTPMMGSYGYTF	TGTGCCAGCAGTACGCCCATGATGGGGAGCTATGGCTACACCTTC
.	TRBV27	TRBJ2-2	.	CASSFGQGNTGELFF	TGTGCCAGCAGTTTCGGGCAGGGGAACACCGGGGAGCTGTTTTTT
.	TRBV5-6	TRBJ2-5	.	CASSLAEGGTQYF	TGTGCCAGCAGCTTGGCGGAAGGCGGGACCCAGTACTTC
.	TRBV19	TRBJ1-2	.	CASSIGGTPSYGYTF	TGTGCCAGTAGTATAGGAGGCACCCCTTCCTATGGCTACACCTTC
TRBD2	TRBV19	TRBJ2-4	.	CASSQQATSGPKNIQYF	TGTGCCAGTAGCCAACAGGCAACTAGCGGCCCCAAAAACATTCAGTACTTC
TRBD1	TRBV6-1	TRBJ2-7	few	CASSEGATYEQYF	TGTGCCAGCAGCGAGGGGGCCACGTACGAGCAGTACTTC
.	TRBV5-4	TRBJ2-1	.	CASIKAGENNEQFF	TGTGCCAGCATAAAGGCAGGGGAGAACAATGAGCAGTTCTTC
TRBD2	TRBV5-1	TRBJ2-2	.	CASRPGTIGTGELFF	TGCGCCAGCAGGCCCGGGACTATAGGCACCGGGGAGCTGTTTTTT
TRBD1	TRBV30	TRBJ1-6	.	CAWSPRTGEGSPLHF	TGTGCCTGGAGTCCTAGGACAGGGGAAGGTTCACCCCTCCACTTT
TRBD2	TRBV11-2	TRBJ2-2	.	CASSPGLPGGGELFF	TGTGCCAGCAGCCCGGGACTACCGGGGGGCGGGGAGCTGTTTTTT
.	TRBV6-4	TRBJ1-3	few	CASRASGYSGNTIYF	TGTGCCAGCAGAGCTTCAGGGTACTCTGGAAACACCATATATTTT
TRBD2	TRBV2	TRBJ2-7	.	CASTDDSGGGTAQYF	TGTGCCAGCACGGATGACTCGGGAGGCGGGACGGCGCAGTACTTC
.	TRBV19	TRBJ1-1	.	CASSQGGWIEAFF	TGTGCCAGTAGTCAAGGAGGGTGGATTGAAGCTTTCTTT
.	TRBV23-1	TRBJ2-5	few	CASSLRGVLQETQYF	TGCGCCAGCAGTCTACGGGGAGTACTCCAAGAGACCCAGTACTTC
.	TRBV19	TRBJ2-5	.	CASSLTGPETQYF	TGTGCCAGTAGTTTAACAGGGCCGGAGACCCAGTACTTC
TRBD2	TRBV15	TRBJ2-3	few	CATSPRDYLNTDTQYF	TGTGCCACCAGCCCCCGGGACTATCTTAACACAGATACGCAGTATTTT
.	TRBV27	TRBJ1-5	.	CASTPFLGDGQPQHF	TGTGCCAGCACCCCATTCCTTGGAGATGGTCAGCCCCAGCATTTT
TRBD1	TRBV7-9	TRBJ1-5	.	CASSPGTGIQPQHF	TGTGCCAGCAGCCCGGGGACAGGGATTCAGCCCCAGCATTTT
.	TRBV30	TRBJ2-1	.	CAWSVRGGNEQFF	TGTGCCTGGAGTGTACGAGGGGGCAATGAGCAGTTCTTC
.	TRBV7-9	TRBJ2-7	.	CASSLAYRDYEQYF	TGTGCCAGCAGCTTAGCCTACCGGGACTACGAGCAGTACTTC